This TCR beta chain was sequenced in a study of prognosis after radiotherapy for stage I lung cancer. CDR3 length: 13 amino acids. Germline CDR1 reads MNHEY; CDR2 reads SVGEGT. The trim removed 8 bases at V and 5 bases at J, leaving 5 bases unmatched. Researchers used two-round multiplex PCR to amplify TCR beta CDR3 starting from genomic DNA. With primers specific to each TRBV and TRBJ gene, the first-round PCR was performed. TCRdb fed the multiplex PCR reads into MiXCR, producing one record per CDR3 protein. The sample yields around 9,200 distinct CDR3 sequences, roughly two thirds seen once. V and J are TRBV6-2 or TRBV6-3 and TRBJ2-3; 9 bases align to TRBD1. The sequenced sample was PBMCs, obtained before or after stereotactic body radiation therapy (not recorded which). The clonotype was recovered from a donor aged 50 or older with non-small cell lung cancer. CDR3 bases: TGTGCCAGCGGGGACAGGGAGAGAGATACGCAGTATTTT. This encodes CASGDRERDTQYF.